The entry below describes one T cell receptor beta chain. No antigen is known for it. MiXCR was run by TCRdb on the RT-PCR reads, yielding one entry per CDR3 protein. There are roughly 780,000 distinct CDR3 sequences in the sample; roughly 20% occur only once, and about a tenth lies in the top ten. The data stem from a study of response to subunit inactivated influenza vaccine. Findings and caveats of the study: The authors proposed limited new T cell recruitment per seasonal influenza vaccination.

This CDR3 is built from 13 residues. V lost 6 bases and J 1 base, leaving 6 bases between the germline ends. Germline CDR1 is LNHDA and CDR2 is SQIVND (reference sequence). The source of this sequence is a man in his fifties or sixties who received an inactivated influenza vaccine. Specimen: PBMCs from blood, collected roughly 5 days after vaccination. This sequence joins TRBV19 and TRBJ2-2; no firm D call. The CDR3 DNA sequence: TGTGCCAGTAGGAGTCAGAACACCGGGGAGCTGTTTTTT. It encodes CASRSQNTGELFF.